The rows below give T cell receptor beta chains drawn from one sample of a study of identical twins. TCRdb called the 5' RACE reads again in MiXCR, with one record for every CDR3 protein. The table has 450,000 or so distinct CDR3 sequences, roughly an eighth seen once. These data were also filed under a second study, of yellow fever vaccine responses in identical twins.

Sequencing was carried out using CD4+ T cells sorted from blood. The origin of the receptors is a young woman in good health. Both conserved end residues are part of each CDR3. A D gene is named only where the DNA matches it firmly. Rows give clone size only sometimes, using once, few, many, or a class for an expanded clone.

>TRBJ2-5|.|TRBV19|.
CASSMWETQYF
TGTGCCAGTAGTATGTGGGAGACCCAGTACTTC
>TRBJ2-1|once|TRBV7-2|.
CASSLVSDTEQFF
TGTGCCAGCAGCTTAGTTAGTGATACTGAGCAGTTCTTC
>TRBJ2-5|.|TRBV29-1|.
CSVLSSNQETQYF
TGCAGCGTCCTATCGAGCAACCAAGAGACCCAGTACTTC
>TRBJ2-1|few|TRBV6-2/TRBV6-3|TRBD2
CASINELSSGSNEQFF
TGTGCCAGCATTAACGAGTTGTCTAGCGGGTCAAATGAGCAGTTCTTC
>TRBJ2-7|.|TRBV7-8|.
CASSPLLEFVAEQYF
TGTGCCAGCAGCCCCTTGTTGGAGTTCGTCGCCGAGCAGTACTTC
>TRBJ2-7|few|TRBV7-3|.
CASSPHMSSYEQYF
TGTGCCAGCAGCCCTCATATGAGCTCCTACGAGCAGTACTTC
>TRBJ2-7|.|TRBV7-2|.
CASSLDWGASYEQYF
TGTGCCAGCAGCTTAGATTGGGGGGCAAGCTACGAGCAGTACTTC
>TRBJ2-7|.|TRBV5-5|.
CASSLHLDREQYF
TGTGCCAGCAGCTTGCATTTGGACCGCGAGCAGTACTTC
>TRBJ1-2|.|TRBV12-3/TRBV12-4|.
CASSPRNYGYTF
TGTGCCAGCAGTCCCAGAAACTATGGCTACACCTTC
>TRBJ2-4|many|TRBV7-3|.
CASTLIRAPLAKNIQYF
TGTGCCAGCACCCTTATTAGGGCCCCGCTAGCCAAAAACATTCAGTACTTC
>TRBJ2-1|.|TRBV25-1|.
CATQRSNEQFF
TGTGCCACCCAGAGAAGCAATGAGCAGTTCTTC
>TRBJ1-5|.|TRBV7-2|.
CASSLTFSNQPQHF
TGTGCCAGCAGCCTGACATTTAGCAATCAGCCCCAGCATTTT
>TRBJ1-2|.|TRBV28|TRBD1
CASSFSGTGVGYTF
TGTGCCAGCAGTTTTTCCGGGACAGGGGTCGGCTACACCTTC
>TRBJ2-5|.|TRBV4-2|TRBD2
CASSLETSGRGETQYF
TGTGCCAGCAGCCTAGAGACTAGCGGGAGGGGAGAGACCCAGTACTTC
>TRBJ2-2|.|TRBV7-8|.
CASSSIRQTSNTGELFF
TGTGCCAGCAGCTCGATCCGACAGACATCGAACACCGGGGAGCTGTTTTTT
>TRBJ1-1|.|TRBV18|.
CASSSDRDVAFF
TGTGCCAGCTCATCCGACCGGGACGTAGCTTTCTTT
>TRBJ2-4|.|TRBV28|.
CASSLSAGSIQYF
TGTGCCAGCAGTTTATCCGCAGGTAGCATTCAGTACTTC
>TRBJ2-2|.|TRBV5-1|.
CASSGVTSNTGELFF
TGCGCCAGCAGCGGCGTTACATCCAACACCGGGGAGCTGTTTTTT
>TRBJ2-1|.|TRBV20-1|TRBD2
CSAPVGGRGYNEQFF
TGCAGTGCCCCGGTGGGCGGGAGAGGTTACAATGAGCAGTTCTTC
>TRBJ2-7|.|TRBV12-3/TRBV12-4|TRBD2
CASSSVKLAGGPNEQYF
TGTGCCAGCAGTTCGGTTAAACTAGCGGGAGGGCCCAACGAGCAGTACTTC
>TRBJ1-1|.|TRBV30|TRBD1
CACPDRVPPGAFF
TGTGCCTGCCCGGACAGGGTACCCCCCGGAGCTTTCTTT
>TRBJ2-1|many|TRBV28|.
CASSTRRDFLSYEQFF
TGTGCCAGCTCAACCCGAAGGGACTTCCTTAGCTATGAGCAGTTCTTC
>TRBJ2-7|many|TRBV6-1|.
CASSAGHNSYEQYF
TGTGCCAGCAGTGCGGGACATAACTCCTACGAGCAGTACTTC
>TRBJ2-3|.|TRBV7-2|.
CASSFRLPPDTQYF
TGTGCCAGCAGCTTCCGCCTGCCACCAGATACGCAGTATTTT
>TRBJ2-1|many|TRBV4-3|TRBD2
CASSLWGGFDEQFF
TGCGCCAGCAGCCTATGGGGAGGGTTCGATGAGCAGTTCTTC
>TRBJ2-3|.|TRBV3-1|TRBD2
CASSQSKFVGTSGHISTDTQYF
TGTGCCAGCAGCCAAAGCAAGTTTGTAGGGACTAGCGGCCATATTAGCACAGATACGCAGTATTTT
>TRBJ2-3|.|TRBV6-1|TRBD2
CASRFQERGTDTQYF
TGTGCCAGCAGATTCCAGGAGCGGGGAACAGATACGCAGTATTTT
>TRBJ2-5|few|TRBV11-2|TRBD2
CASSLASGSSGETQYF
TGTGCCAGCAGCTTAGCCAGCGGGAGCTCTGGGGAGACCCAGTACTTC
>TRBJ2-1|.|TRBV11-2|.
CASSTELALRRTEQFF
TGTGCCAGCAGCACCGAACTAGCTTTGCGGCGGACAGAGCAGTTCTTC
>TRBJ2-3|few|TRBV29-1|TRBD1
CSVEGVTGLTDTQYF
TGCAGCGTTGAAGGGGTGACAGGGTTAACAGATACGCAGTATTTT
>TRBJ2-7|many|TRBV5-1|.
CASSSGGQGADYEQYF
TGCGCCAGCAGCTCAGGAGGACAAGGGGCGGACTACGAGCAGTACTTC
>TRBJ2-1|.|TRBV19|TRBD2
CATATGTSGHNEQFF
TGTGCCACCGCGACCGGGACTAGCGGACACAATGAGCAGTTCTTC
>TRBJ1-1|few|TRBV21-1|.
CAHVAEAFF
TGTGCCCACGTCGCTGAAGCTTTCTTT
>TRBJ2-3|.|TRBV6-2/TRBV6-3|TRBD2
CASSYPGLAATFDTQYF
TGTGCCAGCAGTTACCCGGGACTAGCGGCTACTTTTGATACGCAGTATTTT
>TRBJ2-5|many|TRBV12-3/TRBV12-4|TRBD1
CASNPTGMETQYF
TGTGCCAGCAACCCGACAGGGATGGAGACCCAGTACTTC
>TRBJ2-5|many|TRBV5-1|TRBD1
CASSIDRDRETQYF
TGCGCCAGCAGCATAGACAGGGATCGGGAGACCCAGTACTTC
>TRBJ1-6|.|TRBV2|TRBD1
CASKGTAYNSPLHF
TGTGCCAGCAAGGGGACAGCGTATAATTCACCCCTCCACTTT
>TRBJ2-7|many|TRBV7-2|.
CASSFAGRPYEQYF
TGTGCCAGCAGCTTTGCAGGACGTCCCTACGAGCAGTACTTC
>TRBJ2-3|many|TRBV10-3|TRBD1
CAISSDRVPTDTQYF
TGTGCCATCAGTTCGGACAGGGTCCCCACAGATACGCAGTATTTT
>TRBJ2-1|few|TRBV7-9|.
CASSVSGGSSYNEQFF
TGTGCCAGCAGCGTCTCGGGCGGTAGCTCCTACAATGAGCAGTTCTTC
>TRBJ2-7|.|TRBV4-2|.
CASSQDPGTQGEQYF
TGTGCCAGCAGCCAAGATCCGGGTACTCAGGGGGAGCAGTACTTC
>TRBJ2-5|many|TRBV12-3/TRBV12-4|.
CASSHPGRSQETQYF
TGTGCCAGCAGTCACCCCGGGCGAAGCCAAGAGACCCAGTACTTC